This T cell receptor beta chain was sequenced during a study of human T cells and chemical hapten exposure. Across the whole study: Epicutaneous patch tests delivered 0.01% DPC to the upper back, with evaluation at 6 days. General study points: All donors were alopecia patients, so their immunity may differ from that of healthy people. The number of TCRs above 1 in 1000 frequency did not change after DPC sensitization.

For this clonotype: Its antigen is undetermined.

The germline gives CDR1 LGHNA, CDR2 YSLEER. V shed 1 base, J shed 7 bases, and the junction held 8 bases outside the gene matches. This CDR3 has 16 amino acids. Time point: patch test 1, 2 weeks after DPC sensitization. Documented treatment: therapeutic diphenylcyclopropenone sensitization with weekly scalp DPC. TCRdb fed the RACE reads into MiXCR, producing one record per CDR3 protein. Seen here are approximately 100,000 distinct CDR3 sequences, approximately 9.9% observed once, and the top ten hold 3% to 4%. This receptor was identified in a woman between 35 and 50 years old with alopecia areata. Some clones in this sample may be carry-over from other donors' samples. The V gene is TRBV4-3, the J gene TRBJ1-5; TRBD1 matches 9 bases. This specimen was whole blood, taken in connection with sensitization to the hapten diphenylcyclopropenone (DPC). This chain's CDR3 is CASSQVQRQGGQPQHF. DNA for the CDR3: TGCGCCAGCAGCCAAGTTCAGAGACAGGGGGGACAGCCCCAGCATTTT.